Listed below are T cell receptor beta chains from one sample, sequenced in a study of T cells after yellow fever vaccination. Each CDR3 protein is one row after TCRdb ran MiXCR on the 5' RACE reads. This sample has fewer than 450,000 distinct CDR3 sequences, with roughly 12% found just once. The source material was PBMCs, sampled on the day of the first yellow fever vaccination. The receptors here all came from a man between 18 and 29 years old who received the YFV17D yellow fever vaccine. The conserved cysteine and the conserved F or W are not part of the CDR3 here.

V: TRBV5-1
length: 11
J: TRBJ2-2
CDR3: ASSLGHTGELF

V: TRBV18
length: 13
J: TRBJ2-5
CDR3: ASSRLAGNQETQY

V: TRBV7-2
length: 14
J: TRBJ1-5
CDR3: ASSPKRGQDNQPQH

V: TRBV7-2
length: 11
J: TRBJ2-5
CDR3: ASRRTAQGTQY

V: TRBV6-2/TRBV6-3
length: 14
J: TRBJ2-2
CDR3: ASSPLGQGATGELF

V: TRBV7-9
length: 11
J: TRBJ1-2
CDR3: ASSIGGGAGYT

V: TRBV18
length: 11
J: TRBJ2-1
CDR3: ASSPPGSDEQF

V: TRBV9
length: 12
J: TRBJ1-1
CDR3: ASSVGQKNTEAF

V: TRBV7-8
length: 15
J: TRBJ2-3
CDR3: ASSTQHLAGGGDTQY

V: TRBV5-1
length: 12
J: TRBJ1-5
CDR3: ASSRTGGNQPQH

V: TRBV20-1
length: 11
J: TRBJ1-5
CDR3: SARSGGGLPQH

V: TRBV7-9
length: 14
J: TRBJ2-1
CDR3: ASSLGTGGEYNEQF

V: TRBV4-1
length: 15
J: TRBJ2-7
CDR3: ASSQDIEGGFTYEQY

V: TRBV5-1
length: 15
J: TRBJ2-1
CDR3: ASSLVLGPRAYNEQF

V: TRBV5-1
length: 13
J: TRBJ2-5
CDR3: ASSLGTGGTETQY

V: TRBV12-3/TRBV12-4
length: 12
J: TRBJ2-2
CDR3: ASRGLLLTGELF

V: TRBV18
length: 15
J: TRBJ1-1
CDR3: ASSPQRQTSGLTEAF

V: TRBV7-2
length: 13
J: TRBJ2-5
CDR3: ASSLVAPGKETQY

V: TRBV7-2
length: 14
J: TRBJ2-3
CDR3: ASSSQLAGGMNTQY

V: TRBV7-3
length: 11
J: TRBJ1-1
CDR3: ASSLNPLDEAF

V: TRBV12-3/TRBV12-4
length: 11
J: TRBJ2-2
CDR3: ASSVAGAGELF

V: TRBV5-6
length: 12
J: TRBJ1-1
CDR3: ASSVQGWDTEAF

V: TRBV24-1
length: 11
J: TRBJ2-3
CDR3: ATSAGGSDTQY

V: TRBV19
length: 12
J: TRBJ1-4
CDR3: ASSLGTTGEKLF

V: TRBV11-1
length: 15
J: TRBJ1-1
CDR3: ASSRGTGFLMNTEAF

V: TRBV4-1
length: 17
J: TRBJ2-5
CDR3: ASSQEGARGLGYQETQY

V: TRBV20-1
length: 12
J: TRBJ2-5
CDR3: SARVPGPGETQY

V: TRBV7-6
length: 11
J: TRBJ2-7
CDR3: ASSLEQSYEQY